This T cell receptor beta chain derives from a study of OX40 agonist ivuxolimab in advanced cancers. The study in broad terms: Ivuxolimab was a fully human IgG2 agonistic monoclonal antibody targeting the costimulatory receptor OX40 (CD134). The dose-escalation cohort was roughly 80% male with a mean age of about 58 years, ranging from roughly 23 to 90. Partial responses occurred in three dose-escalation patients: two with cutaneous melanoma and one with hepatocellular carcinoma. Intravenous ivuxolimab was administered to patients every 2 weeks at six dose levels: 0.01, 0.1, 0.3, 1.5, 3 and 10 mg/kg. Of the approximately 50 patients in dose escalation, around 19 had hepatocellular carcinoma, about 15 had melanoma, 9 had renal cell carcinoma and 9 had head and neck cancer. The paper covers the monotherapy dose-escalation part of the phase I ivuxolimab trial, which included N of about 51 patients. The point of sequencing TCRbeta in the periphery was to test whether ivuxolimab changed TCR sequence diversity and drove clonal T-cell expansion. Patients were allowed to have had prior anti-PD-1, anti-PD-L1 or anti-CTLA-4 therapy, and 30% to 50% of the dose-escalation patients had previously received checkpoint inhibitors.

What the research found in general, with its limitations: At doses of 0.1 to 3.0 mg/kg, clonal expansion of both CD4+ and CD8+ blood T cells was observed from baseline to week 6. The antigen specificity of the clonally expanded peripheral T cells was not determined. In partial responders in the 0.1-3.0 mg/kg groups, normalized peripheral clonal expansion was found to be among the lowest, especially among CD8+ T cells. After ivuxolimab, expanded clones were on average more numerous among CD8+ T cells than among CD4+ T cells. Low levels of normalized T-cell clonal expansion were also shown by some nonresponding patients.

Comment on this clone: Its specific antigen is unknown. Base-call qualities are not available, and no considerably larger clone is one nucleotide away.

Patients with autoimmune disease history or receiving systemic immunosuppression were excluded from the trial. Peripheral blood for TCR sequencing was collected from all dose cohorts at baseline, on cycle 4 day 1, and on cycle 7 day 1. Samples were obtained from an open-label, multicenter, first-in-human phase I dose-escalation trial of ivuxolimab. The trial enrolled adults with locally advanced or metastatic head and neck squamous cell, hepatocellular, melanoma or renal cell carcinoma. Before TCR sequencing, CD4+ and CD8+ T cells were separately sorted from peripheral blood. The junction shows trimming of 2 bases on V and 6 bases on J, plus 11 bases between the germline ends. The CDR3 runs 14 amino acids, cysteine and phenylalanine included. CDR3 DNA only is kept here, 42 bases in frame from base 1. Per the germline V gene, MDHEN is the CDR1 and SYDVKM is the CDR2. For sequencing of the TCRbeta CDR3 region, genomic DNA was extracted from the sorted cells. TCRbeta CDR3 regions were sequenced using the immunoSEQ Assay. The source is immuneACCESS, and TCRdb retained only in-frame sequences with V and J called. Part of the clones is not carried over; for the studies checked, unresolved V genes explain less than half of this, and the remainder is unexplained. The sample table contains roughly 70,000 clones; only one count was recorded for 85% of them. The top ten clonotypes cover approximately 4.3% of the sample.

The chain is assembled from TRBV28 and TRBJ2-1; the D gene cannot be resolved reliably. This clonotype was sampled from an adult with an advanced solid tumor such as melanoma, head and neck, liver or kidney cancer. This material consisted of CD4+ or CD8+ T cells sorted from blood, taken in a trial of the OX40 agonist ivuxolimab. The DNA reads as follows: TGTGCCAGCAGTTTAGATCGGGTTCTCAATGAGCAGTTCTTC. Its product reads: CASSLDRVLNEQFF.